These 6 T cell receptor beta chains originate from one sample sequenced in a study of a mutant IDH1 vaccine in newly diagnosed glioma. TCRdb's copy holds only in-frame clones and misses some; the assay was immunoSEQ multiplex PCR. The sample lists approximately 33,000 clones; around 75% were seen once. As to time point: week 47, end of study. Alongside topical imiquimod, each dose of vaccine comprised 300 ug of mutant IDH1 20-mer peptide. Antigens of these TCRs are unknown. The source material was PBMCs, sampled from a glioma patient whose treatment included an IDH1 peptide vaccine. The receptor source for this set is a man aged 40-49 years with glioma.

The chain has TRBV5-1 and TRBJ1-6; 8 bases fit TRBD1. CDR3 length: 14 amino acids. Losses at the gene ends were 4 bases for V and 10 bases for J; bases not matched to a gene: 7. Germline V gene sequence: CDR1 SGHRS, CDR2 YFSETQ. CDR3 amino acids: CASSPDREVSPLHF. The CDR3, as DNA: TGCGCCAGCAGCCCGGACAGGGAGGTCTCACCCCTCCACTTT. The full variable domain, its missing parts supplied by reference TRBV5-1 and TRBJ1-6, is KAGVTQTPRYLIKTRGQQVTLSCSPISGHRSVSWYQQTPGQGLQFLFEYFSETQRNKGNFPGRFSGRQFSNSRSEMNVSTLELGDSALYLCASSPDREVSPLHFGNGTRLTVT.

V is TRBV19 and J is TRBJ1-1; unclear D gene. The CDR3 is 13 residues long. From germline, CDR1 is LNHDA and CDR2 SQIVND (reference sequence). Between the trimmed V and J ends, which lost 3 bases and 0 bases, there was a span of 5 bases. CDR3 DNA: TGTGCCAGTAGTATGCCGGTGAACACTGAAGCTTTCTTT. Its protein product is CASSMPVNTEAFF. Using reference TRBV19 and TRBJ1-1 for the parts outside the CDR3, the full variable domain is DGGITQSPKYLFRKEGQNVTLSCEQNLNHDAMYWYRQDPGQGLRLIYYSQIVNDFQKGDIAEGYSVSREKKESFPLTVTSAQKNPTAFYLCASSMPVNTEAFFGQGTRLTVV.

The chain is built from TRBV4-1 and TRBJ2-3; 8 bases are a match to TRBD1. The trim removed 0 bases at V and 4 bases at J, leaving 6 bases unmatched. The CDR3 runs 16 residues. The germline V gene has CDR1 MGHRA and CDR2 YSYEKL. In DNA, the CDR3 is TGCGCCAGCAGCCAAGATCGTCAGGGGGCCGCAGATACGCAGTATTTT. It specifies CASSQDRQGAADTQYF.

This clone is medium-sized by share. This chain joins TRBV27 and TRBJ1-5; D is ambiguous. This CDR3 comprises 14 residues. V was shortened by 11 bases and J by 0 bases, with 14 bases between the two germline ends. Germline loops: CDR1 MNHEY, CDR2 SMNVEV (reference sequence). The CDR3 DNA is TGTGCCTCATGGGGAGGAGCTAGCAATCAGCCCCAGCATTTT. Its translation: CASWGGASNQPQHF.

The J gene is TRBJ2-5, the V gene TRBV7-9; TRBD1 or TRBD2 may be the D gene (5 bases each). The CDR3 runs 18 residues. Trimming left V 5 bases short and J 2 bases short, with 24 bases between. CDR1 and CDR2 from the germline V gene are SEHNR and FQNEAQ (reference sequence). The CDR3 here is CASSPHGTSGRRQETQYF. The DNA of the CDR3 is TGTGCCAGCAGCCCACATGGGACCTCAGGTCGGCGGCAAGAGACCCAGTACTTC.

A single count supports this clone. This CDR3 is CASSPRDREETQYF. CDR3 DNA: TGTGCCAGCAGCCCCAGGGACAGAGAAGAGACCCAGTACTTC. The chain carries TRBV16 and TRBJ2-5; 7 bases are shared with TRBD1. The V segment lost 4 bases and the J segment 3 bases; nucleotides outside the gene matches: 5. Germline V gene sequence: CDR1 KGHSY, CDR2 FQNENV. The CDR3 has 14 amino acids.